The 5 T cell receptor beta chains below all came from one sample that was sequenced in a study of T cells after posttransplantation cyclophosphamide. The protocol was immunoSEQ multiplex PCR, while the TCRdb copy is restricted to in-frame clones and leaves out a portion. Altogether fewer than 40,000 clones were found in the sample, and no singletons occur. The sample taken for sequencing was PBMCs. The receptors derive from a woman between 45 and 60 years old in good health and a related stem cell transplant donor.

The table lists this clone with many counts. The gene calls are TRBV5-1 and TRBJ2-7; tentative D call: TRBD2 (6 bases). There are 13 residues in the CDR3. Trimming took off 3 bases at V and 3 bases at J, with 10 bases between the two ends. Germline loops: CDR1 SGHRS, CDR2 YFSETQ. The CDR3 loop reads CASSSGGGYEQYF. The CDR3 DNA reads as TGCGCCAGCAGCTCCGGGGGTGGCTACGAGCAGTACTTC.

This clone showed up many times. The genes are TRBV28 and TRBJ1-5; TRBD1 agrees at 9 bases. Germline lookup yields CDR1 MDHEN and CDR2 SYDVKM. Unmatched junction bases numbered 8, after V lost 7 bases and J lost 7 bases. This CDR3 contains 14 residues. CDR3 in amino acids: CASNLGQGGQPQHF. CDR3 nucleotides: TGTGCCAGCAACCTGGGACAGGGAGGGCAGCCCCAGCATTTT.

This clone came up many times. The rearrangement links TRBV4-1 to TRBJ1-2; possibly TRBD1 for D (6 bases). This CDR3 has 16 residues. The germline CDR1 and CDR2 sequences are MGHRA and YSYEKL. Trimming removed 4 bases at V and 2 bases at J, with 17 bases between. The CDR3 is CASSPNSGQRNYGYTF. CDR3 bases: TGCGCCAGCAGCCCAAACTCAGGACAGCGAAACTATGGCTACACCTTC.

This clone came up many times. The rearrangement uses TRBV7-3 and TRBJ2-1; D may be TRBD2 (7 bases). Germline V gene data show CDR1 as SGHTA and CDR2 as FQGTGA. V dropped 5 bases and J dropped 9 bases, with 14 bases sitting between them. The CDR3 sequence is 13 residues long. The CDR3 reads CASSPRGPGEQFF. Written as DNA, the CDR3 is TGTGCCAGCAGCCCGCGGGGGCCGGGTGAGCAGTTCTTC.

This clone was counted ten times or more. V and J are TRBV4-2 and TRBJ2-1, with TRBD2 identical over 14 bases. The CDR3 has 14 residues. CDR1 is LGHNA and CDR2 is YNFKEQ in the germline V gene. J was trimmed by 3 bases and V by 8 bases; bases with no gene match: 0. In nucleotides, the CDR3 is TGTGCCAGCGGGACTAGCGGGGGCTACAATGAGCAGTTCTTC. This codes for CASGTSGGYNEQFF.